The present TCR beta chain was sequenced within a study of shared clonotypes between healthy human individuals. Study-wide context: Sampling drew on donors who were a couple of women and a few men aged 18 to 49. Donors had three CD4 naive, three CD4 memory, two CD8 naive and one CD8 memory plate apiece.

Naive CD8 cells comprised CD45RO-negative, CCR7-positively selected cells, excluding terminally differentiated effector memory CD45RA+ cells. Comment on this clone: Its antigen is not known.

Findings and limits, study-wide: Only blood underwent sampling, and tissue repertoires likely differ.

There are 15 residues in the CDR3. V lost 7 bases, J lost 0 bases, and 13 bases lay in between. CDR1 is LGHNT and CDR2 is FRNRAP in the germline V gene. Each subset's genomic DNA was shared equally among a number of immunoSEQ plates. TCRdb keeps only in-frame clones here, not all; method: immunoSEQ multiplex PCR. The sample contains over 750,000 clones, just over 95% of which appear only once. The J gene is TRBJ2-1, the V gene TRBV12-5; the D gene is possibly TRBD1 (6 bases). Sample: naive CD8+ T cells sorted from blood. This clonotype originated in a man younger than 45 in good health. For the CDR3, the DNA is TGTGCTAGTGCCCCACCGGACAGCTCCTACAATGAGCAGTTCTTC. Protein: CASAPPDSSYNEQFF.